This T cell receptor (beta chain) stems from a study of CD8+CD57+ T cells in acquired aplastic anemia. Germline lookup yields CDR1 SGHRS and CDR2 YFSETQ. CDR3 length equals 12 residues. The V and J ends lost 4 bases and 7 bases respectively, with 8 bases between them. This clonotype was recorded many times. The antigen remains undetermined. For CDR3 and TCR beta VDJ profiling, genomic DNA was the template used. Each CDR3 protein is one row after TCRdb ran MiXCR on the reads. The top ten hold just under 20% of the sample, which has fewer than 250,000 distinct CDR3 sequences, approximately 51% seen once. The sequenced patients had an expansion of CD8+CD57+ cells seen by flow cytometry. Each of the patients presented with severe acquired aplastic anemia. The study's findings and limits: Statistical testing detected no significant gap in CD8+ Simpson's diversity between patients and controls.

V gene TRBV5-1 combines with J gene TRBJ2-2; weak D call: TRBD1 (5 bases). Specimen: sorted CD4+, CD8+, or CD8+CD57+ T cells (not recorded which) from PBMCs. This receptor was obtained from a human donor with aplastic anemia. The chain's CDR3 is CASSTGFGELFF. CDR3 coding DNA: TGCGCCAGCAGCACAGGCTTCGGGGAGCTGTTTTTT.